Described below is a single T cell receptor beta chain sequence and its context. Original processing methods: Cell counts per sample came from amplifying reference gene primers. Assay used: immunoSEQ multiplex PCR; TCRdb lists only in-frame clones, some missing. V and J calls and clone size are copied from that table; D and trimming were computed from the DNA. The data contain more than 140,000 clones, about 80% of them singletons. Germline CDR1 SGDLS, CDR2 YYNGEE. This CDR3 has 17 residues. J gave up 6 bases and V 0 bases, and 8 bases lay outside the gene matches. The data belong to a study of blood T cell repertoires in COVID-19. Study-wide background: The study drew acute and convalescent COVID-19 samples from the United States, Italy and Spain. From T cells, B-cell-depleted T cells, or PBMCs came the material, which was cDNA or gDNA.

The sequencing input was peripheral blood. The sequence was obtained from a human donor in a cohort sampled during active COVID-19. The V gene is TRBV9, the J gene TRBJ2-1; 11 bases align to TRBD2. The CDR3 here is CASSVEGSGRVGNEQFF. The DNA of the CDR3 is TGTGCCAGCAGCGTAGAAGGTAGCGGGAGGGTGGGCAATGAGCAGTTCTTC.